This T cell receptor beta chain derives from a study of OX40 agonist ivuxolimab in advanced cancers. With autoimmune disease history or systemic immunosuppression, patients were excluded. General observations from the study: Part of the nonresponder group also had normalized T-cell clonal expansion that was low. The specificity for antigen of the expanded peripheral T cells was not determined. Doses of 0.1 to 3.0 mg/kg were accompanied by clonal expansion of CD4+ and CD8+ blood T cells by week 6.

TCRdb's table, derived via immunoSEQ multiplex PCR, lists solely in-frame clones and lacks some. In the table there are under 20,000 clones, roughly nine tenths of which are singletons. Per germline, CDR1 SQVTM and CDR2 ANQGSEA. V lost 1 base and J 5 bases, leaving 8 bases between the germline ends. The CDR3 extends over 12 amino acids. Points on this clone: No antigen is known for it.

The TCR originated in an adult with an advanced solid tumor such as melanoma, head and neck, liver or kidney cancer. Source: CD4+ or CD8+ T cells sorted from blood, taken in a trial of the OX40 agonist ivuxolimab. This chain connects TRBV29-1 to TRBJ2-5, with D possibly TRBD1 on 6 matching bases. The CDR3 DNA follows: TGCAGCGTTGAAGCAGGGGTCGAGACCCAGTACTTC. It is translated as CSVEAGVETQYF.